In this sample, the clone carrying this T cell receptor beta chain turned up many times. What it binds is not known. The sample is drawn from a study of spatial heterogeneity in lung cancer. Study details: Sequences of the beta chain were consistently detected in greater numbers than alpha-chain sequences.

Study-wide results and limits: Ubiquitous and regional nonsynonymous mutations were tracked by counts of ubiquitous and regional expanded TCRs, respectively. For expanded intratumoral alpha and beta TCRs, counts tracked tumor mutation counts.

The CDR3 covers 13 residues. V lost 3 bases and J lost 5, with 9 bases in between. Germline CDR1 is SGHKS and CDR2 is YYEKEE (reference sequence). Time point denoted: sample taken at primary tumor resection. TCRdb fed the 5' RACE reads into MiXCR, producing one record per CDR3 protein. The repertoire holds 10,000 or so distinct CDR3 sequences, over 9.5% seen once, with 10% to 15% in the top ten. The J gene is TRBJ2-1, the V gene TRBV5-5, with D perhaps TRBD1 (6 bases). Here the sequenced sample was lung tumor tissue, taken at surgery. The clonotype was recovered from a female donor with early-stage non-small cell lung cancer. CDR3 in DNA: TGTGCCAGCAGCTACCACAGGGACAATGAGCAGTTCTTC. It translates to CASSYHRDNEQFF. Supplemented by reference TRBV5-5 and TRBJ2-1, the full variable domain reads DAGVTQSPTHLIKTRGQQVTLRCSPISGHKSVSWYQQVLGQGPQFIFQYYEKEERGRGNFPDRFSARQFPNYSSELNVNALLLGDSALYLCASSYHRDNEQFFGPGTRLTVL.